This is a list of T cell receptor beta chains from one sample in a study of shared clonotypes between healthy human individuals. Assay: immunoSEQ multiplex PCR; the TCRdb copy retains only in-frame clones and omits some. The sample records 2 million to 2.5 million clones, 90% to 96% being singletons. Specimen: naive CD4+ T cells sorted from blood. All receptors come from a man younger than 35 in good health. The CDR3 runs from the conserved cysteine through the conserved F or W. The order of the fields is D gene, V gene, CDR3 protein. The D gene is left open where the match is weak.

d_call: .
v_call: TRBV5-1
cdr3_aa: CASSLDSYSSYEQYF

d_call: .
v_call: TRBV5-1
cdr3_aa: CASSLSGTANEKLFF

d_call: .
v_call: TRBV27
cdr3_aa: CASSLKVAGTAYNSPLHF

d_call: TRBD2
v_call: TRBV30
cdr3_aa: CAWSYGLAGGGDEQFF

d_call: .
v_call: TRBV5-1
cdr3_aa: CASSFAGPGTEAFF

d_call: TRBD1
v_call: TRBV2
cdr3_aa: CASSNRQGGHEQYF

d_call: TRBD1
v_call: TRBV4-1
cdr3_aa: CASSQEENRDRGYEQYF

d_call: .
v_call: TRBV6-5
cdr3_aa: CASRPVWDNSYEQYF

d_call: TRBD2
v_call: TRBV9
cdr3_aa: CASSVSLPIAGQETQYF

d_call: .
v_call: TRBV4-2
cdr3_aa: CASSHDEGWGGNQPQHF

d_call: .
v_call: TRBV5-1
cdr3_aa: CASSPDLGVIPNEQFF

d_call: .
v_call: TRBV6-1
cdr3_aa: CASSEPAENTGELFF

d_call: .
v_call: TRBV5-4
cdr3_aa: CASSLGRDYNEQFF

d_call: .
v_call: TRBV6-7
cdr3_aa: CGEPSSGANVLTF

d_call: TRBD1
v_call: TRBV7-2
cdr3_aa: CASSPGTGGYGYTF

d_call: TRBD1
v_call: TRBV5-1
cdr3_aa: CASAQFGTGSLNEQFF